Following are 5 T cell receptor beta chains from one sample sequenced in a study of blood T cell repertoires in COVID-19. The data were produced by immunoSEQ multiplex PCR, yet TCRdb's version contains in-frame clones alone and is incomplete. This sample has around 280,000 clones, with around 90% found just once. Sequencing was done on a sample of PBMCs or T cells enriched from blood (not recorded which). The receptors shown here come from a woman in her late teens or twenties with acute COVID-19.

This clone has a single count. The gene calls are TRBV3-1 (or the pseudogene TRBV3-2) and TRBJ2-7; tentatively, D is TRBD1 (7 bases). The CDR3 loop spans 16 amino acids. V was trimmed by 0 bases and J by 2 bases, leaving 14 bases between them. Germline V gives CDR1 LGHDT, CDR2 YNNKEL (reference sequence). CDR3 nucleotide sequence: TGTGCCAGCAGCCAAGACCACAGGGGACTTCCCTACGAGCAGTACTTC. It is translated as CASSQDHRGLPYEQYF.

The J gene is TRBJ1-2, the V gene TRBV9; D is ambiguous. In germline, CDR1 is SGDLS, CDR2 YYNGEE. The CDR3 is made up of 15 amino acids. Trimming removed 4 bases at V and 2 bases at J, with 15 bases between. The CDR3 DNA follows: TGTGCCAGCAGCCCCAACTACGCGGGGAACTATGGCTACACCTTC. It specifies CASSPNYAGNYGYTF.

The chain carries TRBV29-1 and TRBJ1-1; D gene unclear. The CDR3 length is 15 residues. V dropped 7 bases and J dropped 4 bases, with 22 bases sitting between them. The V gene's germline CDR1 is SQVTM and CDR2 ANQGSEA. This chain's CDR3 is CSGPAQSRVATEAFF. The CDR3 coding sequence is TGCAGCGGCCCCGCTCAGTCCCGGGTCGCCACTGAAGCTTTCTTT.

J is TRBJ2-7 and V is TRBV5-4; 9 positions agree with TRBD2. The CDR3 length is 13 residues. Germline V CDR1 and CDR2: SGHNT, YYREEE (reference sequence). V shed 7 bases, J shed 5 bases, and the junction held 7 bases outside the gene matches. CDR3 in amino acids: CASRGRGSNEQYF. CDR3 DNA: TGTGCCAGCCGCGGGAGGGGTAGCAACGAGCAGTACTTC.

This chain links TRBV7-2 with TRBJ2-7; TRBD2 agrees at 10 bases. CDR1 is SGHTA, CDR2 FQGNSA, per germline. The V gene end was trimmed by 1 base and the J gene end by 7 bases; junction bases not matched to a gene: 4. CDR3 length: 14 residues. CDR3 region: CASSLVSGRVEQYF. DNA of the CDR3: TGTGCCAGCAGCTTAGTGAGCGGGAGGGTTGAGCAGTACTTC. Full variable domain (missing parts from reference TRBV7-2 and TRBJ2-7): GAGVSQSPSNKVTEKGKDVELRCDPISGHTALYWYRQSLGQGLEFLIYFQGNSAPDKSGLPSDRFSAERTGGSVSTLTIQRTQQEDSAVYLCASSLVSGRVEQYFGPGTRLTVT.